The 12 T cell receptor beta chains below all came from one sample that was sequenced in a study of T-cell memory formation after mild COVID-19. TCRdb reprocessed the 5' RACE reads with MiXCR, giving one entry per CDR3 protein. The sample lists under 250,000 distinct CDR3 sequences; less than 20% were seen once. Input material: PBMCs or a T cell subset sorted from them (not recorded which). All receptors come from an adult woman who had mild COVID-19 (a few samples of this study predate the infection). Cell type and time point are not known.

Ten or more counts support this clonotype. The rearrangement uses TRBV9 and TRBJ1-6, with D unresolved. Germline-derived CDR1 and CDR2 are SGDLS and YYNGEE. Trimming cost V 1 base and J 5 bases, with 4 bases left between them. The CDR3 contains 13 residues. The CDR3 loop reads CASSVRDNSPLHF. The CDR3 coding sequence is TGTGCCAGCAGCGTAAGGGATAATTCACCCCTCCACTTT.

This clonotype was picked up a small number of times. The V and J genes are TRBV9 and TRBJ2-7; D possibly corresponds to TRBD1 (6 bases). Germline lookup yields CDR1 SGDLS and CDR2 YYNGEE. V was pared by 0 bases and J by 2 bases, with 9 bases between. The CDR3 sequence is 14 residues long. CDR3 DNA sequence: TGTGCCAGCAGCGTAGGGGCAGGGGCCTACGAGCAGTACTTC. This gives the protein CASSVGAGAYEQYF.

The chain combines TRBV24-1 with TRBJ1-5, with no clear D. Germline CDR1 and CDR2: KGHDR and SFDVKD. V lost 1 base, J lost 2 bases, and 2 bases lay in between. The CDR3 runs to 13 residues. The CDR3, as DNA: TGTGCCACCAGTGATTTCGGCAATCAGCCCCAGCATTTT. This gives the protein CATSDFGNQPQHF.

In its sample, this clonotype was seen many times. The chain is built from TRBV7-2 and TRBJ2-7, with 8 nucleotides matching TRBD2. The V segment lost 2 bases and the J segment 1 base; nucleotides outside the gene matches: 4. Germline CDR1 SGHTA, CDR2 FQGNSA. This CDR3 is 15 amino acids long. The CDR3 DNA reads as TGTGCCAGCAGCTTATACAGCGGGGGATCCTACGAGCAGTACTTC. This gives the protein CASSLYSGGSYEQYF. Together with reference TRBV7-2 and TRBJ2-7, the CDR3 gives the full variable domain: GAGVSQSPSNKVTEKGKDVELRCDPISGHTALYWYRQSLGQGLEFLIYFQGNSAPDKSGLPSDRFSAERTGGSVSTLTIQRTQQEDSAVYLCASSLYSGGSYEQYFGPGTRLTVT.

This clonotype has more than one count but fewer than ten. The rearrangement joins TRBV28 to TRBJ1-1; maybe TRBD1 (6 bases). Germline CDR1 and CDR2: MDHEN and SYDVKM. This CDR3 spans 12 amino acids. The V end was cut by 1 base, the J end by 8 bases, with 8 bases between. The CDR3 nucleotides are TGTGCCAGCAGTTTATATAGGGGGGAAGCTTTCTTT. Translating it yields CASSLYRGEAFF.

This clonotype was observed a handful of times. This chain joins TRBV27 and TRBJ2-1; the match to TRBD2 covers 12 bases. Per germline, CDR1 MNHEY and CDR2 SMNVEV (reference sequence). The CDR3 covers 20 residues. Trimming cost V 2 bases and J 0 bases; bases outside gene matches: 11. In DNA form, the CDR3 reads TGTGCCAGCAGTTTACTCACTAGCGGGAGGCTCCCTAGCTCCTACAATGAGCAGTTCTTC. This encodes CASSLLTSGRLPSSYNEQFF.

The V gene is TRBV9, the J gene TRBJ1-1, with 8 nucleotides matching TRBD1. This CDR3 is 15 amino acids long. Trimming cost V 3 bases and J 5 bases; bases outside gene matches: 9. The germline CDR1 and CDR2 sequences are SGDLS and YYNGEE. As DNA, the CDR3 is TGTGCCAGCAGCGAAACGGACAGGGTGTGGACTGAAGCTTTCTTT. This translates into CASSETDRVWTEAFF.

This clonotype has a handful of counts. J is TRBJ2-7 and V is TRBV29-1, with D maybe TRBD2 (5 bases). In germline, CDR1 is SQVTM, CDR2 ANQGSEA. The CDR3 length is 12 residues. Trimming left V 6 bases short and J 0 bases short, with 9 bases between. This chain's CDR3 is CSVRTASYEQYF. CDR3 DNA: TGCAGCGTAAGGACTGCCTCCTACGAGCAGTACTTC.

The chain is built from TRBV4-3 and TRBJ1-1, with D hard to call. CDR3 length equals 16 residues. Trimming took off 0 bases at V and 3 bases at J, with 14 bases between the two ends. Germline V CDR1 and CDR2: LGHNA, YSLEER. The CDR3 DNA reads as TGCGCCAGCAGCCAAGATTCTAGGGCGCAGGACACTGAAGCTTTCTTT. Translation gives CASSQDSRAQDTEAFF.

This clonotype turned up a few times. The chain combines TRBV12-3 or TRBV12-4 with TRBJ1-4; 7 bases are shared with TRBD1. This CDR3 has 14 amino acids. V lost 6 bases, J lost 8 bases, and 9 bases stayed unmatched. The CDR3 DNA is TGTGCCAGCAGGACAGGGCGGATAGAGGAAAAACTGTTTTTT. Amino acids: CASRTGRIEEKLFF.

CDR3 nucleotides: TGTGCCAGCAGCCCGTTCCCTCACCGGGGGCCCTACGAGCAGTACTTC. Translated, it gives CASSPFPHRGPYEQYF. V is TRBV9 and J is TRBJ2-7; tentatively, D is TRBD1 or TRBD2 (6 bases each). This CDR3 is built from 16 residues. With 4 bases removed from V and 2 bases from J, the gap between germline ends came to 19 bases. Germline V gene lookup returns CDR1 SGDLS and CDR2 YYNGEE.

J is TRBJ2-1 and V is TRBV5-1; 7 bases agree with TRBD1. The V segment lost 6 bases and the J segment 5 bases; nucleotides outside the gene matches: 14. CDR3 length: 16 amino acids. In germline, CDR1 is SGHRS, CDR2 YFSETQ. The CDR3 bases are TGCGCCAGCACCCCTTGGGAAAGACAGGGTAACAATGAGCAGTTCTTC. This gives the protein CASTPWERQGNNEQFF. The variable domain in full, completed from reference TRBV5-1 and TRBJ2-1, reads KAGVTQTPRYLIKTRGQQVTLSCSPISGHRSVSWYQQTPGQGLQFLFEYFSETQRNKGNFPGRFSGRQFSNSRSEMNVSTLELGDSALYLCASTPWERQGNNEQFFGPGTRLTVL.